The entry below describes one T cell receptor (beta chain). Germline V gene sequence: CDR1 MNHEY, CDR2 SVGAGI. V was pared by 6 bases and J by 4 bases, with 6 bases of the junction left unmatched. The CDR3 extends over 14 amino acids. The record originates from a study of blood T cell repertoires in COVID-19. The wider study: Recovered status applied to Cohort 3 donors who had two consecutive negative PCRs. It also applied to those with clearance or with symptom resolution.

TCRdb keeps only in-frame clones here, not all; method: immunoSEQ multiplex PCR. The sample holds a few hundred thousand clones, roughly 86% seen once. The source is a man aged 40-50 years in a cohort exposed to, infected with or recovered from COVID-19 (not recorded which). The chain is built from TRBV6-5 and TRBJ1-1; 9 nucleotides agree with TRBD1. The sequenced sample consisted of PBMCs or T cells enriched from blood (not recorded which). CDR3 nucleotides: TGTGCCAGCAGCCGGGACAGGGAGGGCACTGAAGCTTTCTTT. This sequence encodes CASSRDREGTEAFF.